The source of this TCR beta chain is a study of shared clonotypes between healthy human individuals. Germline V gene data show CDR1 as SGHRS and CDR2 as YFSETQ. Trimming shortened V by 0 bases and J by 2 bases, and 8 bases separated the two germline ends. This CDR3 is built from 14 residues. Repertoires were generated with immunoSEQ multiplex PCR, while TCRdb's copy carries only in-frame clones and drops some. The sample includes more than 1.2 million clones, approximately 98.5% of them seen just once. Comment on this clone: The target antigen is unknown. At the DNA level, this CDR3 is encoded by other sequences in the same sample as well.

Findings and caveats of the study: What rarefaction showed was incomplete sorted-subset sequencing despite large depth.

The chain links TRBV5-1 to TRBJ1-2; D ambiguous. This clonotype originated in a man between 25 and 39 years old in good health. Sequenced material: naive CD4+ T cells sorted from blood. Subset of the sample: CD45RA+ positively selected. CDR3 sequence (DNA): TGCGCCAGCAGCTTGGACAGACTAAACTATGGCTACACCTTC. This gives the protein CASSLDRLNYGYTF. The full variable domain, in which reference TRBV5-1 and TRBJ1-2 provide the parts outside the CDR3, is KAGVTQTPRYLIKTRGQQVTLSCSPISGHRSVSWYQQTPGQGLQFLFEYFSETQRNKGNFPGRFSGRQFSNSRSEMNVSTLELGDSALYLCASSLDRLNYGYTFGSGTRLTVV.